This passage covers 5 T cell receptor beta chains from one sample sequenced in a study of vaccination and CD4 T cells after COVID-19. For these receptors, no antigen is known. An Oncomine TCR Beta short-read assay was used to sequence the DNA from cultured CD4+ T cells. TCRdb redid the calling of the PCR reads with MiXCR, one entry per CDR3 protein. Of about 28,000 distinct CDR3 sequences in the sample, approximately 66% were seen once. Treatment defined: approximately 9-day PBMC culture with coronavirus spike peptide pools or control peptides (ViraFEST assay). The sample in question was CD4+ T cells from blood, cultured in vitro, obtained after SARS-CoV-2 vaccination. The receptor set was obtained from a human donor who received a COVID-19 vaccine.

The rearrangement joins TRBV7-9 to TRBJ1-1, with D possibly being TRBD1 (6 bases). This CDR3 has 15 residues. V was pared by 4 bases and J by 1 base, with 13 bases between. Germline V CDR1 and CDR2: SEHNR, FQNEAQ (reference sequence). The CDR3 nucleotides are TGTGCCAGCAGCTCGTCCGGGACACCGAACACTGAAGCTTTCTTT. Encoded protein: CASSSSGTPNTEAFF.

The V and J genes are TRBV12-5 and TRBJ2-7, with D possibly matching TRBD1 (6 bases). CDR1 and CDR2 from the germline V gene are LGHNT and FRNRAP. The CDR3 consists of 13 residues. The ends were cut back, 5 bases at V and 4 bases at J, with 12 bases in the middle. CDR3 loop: CASGLGQNYEQYF. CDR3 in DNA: TGTGCTAGTGGTCTTGGACAGAATTACGAGCAGTACTTC.

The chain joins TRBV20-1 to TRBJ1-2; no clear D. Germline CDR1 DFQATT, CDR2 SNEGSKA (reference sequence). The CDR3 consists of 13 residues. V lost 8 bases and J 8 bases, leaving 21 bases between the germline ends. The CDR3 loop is CSSPREGRSGYTF. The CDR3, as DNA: TGCAGTTCCCCCCGTGAGGGTCGTTCAGGCTACACCTTC.

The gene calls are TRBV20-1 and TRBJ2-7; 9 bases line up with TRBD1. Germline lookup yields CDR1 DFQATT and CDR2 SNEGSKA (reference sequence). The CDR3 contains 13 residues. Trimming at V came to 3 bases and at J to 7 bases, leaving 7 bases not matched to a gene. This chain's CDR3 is CSASRDRVEEQYF. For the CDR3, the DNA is TGCAGTGCTAGCCGGGACAGGGTTGAAGAGCAGTACTTC.

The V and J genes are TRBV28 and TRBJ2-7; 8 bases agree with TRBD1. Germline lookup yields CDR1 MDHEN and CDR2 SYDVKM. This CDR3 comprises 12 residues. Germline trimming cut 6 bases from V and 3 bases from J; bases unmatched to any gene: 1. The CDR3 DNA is TGTGCCAGCAGGACAGGGGTCTACGAGCAGTACTTC. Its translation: CASRTGVYEQYF.